What follows are 24 T cell receptor beta chains derived from one specimen sequenced in a study of cytomegalovirus exposure and HLA in healthy donors. It was with 60 Vbeta and 13 Jbeta primers that the PCR ran. Clones were read by immunoSEQ multiplex PCR, and TCRdb kept only the in-frame ones, dropping some. Altogether about 140,000 clones are present, approximately 82% being singletons, with the ten largest covering 3% to 3.5%. The sequenced sample was PBMCs. The source of these receptors is a man aged 40-49 years in good health and CMV-seronegative.

The rearrangement joins TRBV9 to TRBJ1-1, with D hard to call. Per the germline V gene, CDR1 is SGDLS and CDR2 is YYNGEE. V was clipped by 0 bases and J by 5 bases, with 11 bases between them. The CDR3 runs to 14 residues. CDR3 nucleotide sequence: TGTGCCAGCAGCGTAGGATCCGTCGGTACTGAAGCTTTCTTT. It codes for CASSVGSVGTEAFF.

This chain links TRBV19 with TRBJ1-1, with D possibly matching TRBD1 (6 bases). Germline V gene sequence: CDR1 LNHDA, CDR2 SQIVND (reference sequence). The CDR3 totals 15 residues. V was clipped by 3 bases and J by 0 bases, with 11 bases between them. CDR3 residues: CASSIKQGLNTEAFF. For the CDR3, the DNA is TGTGCCAGTAGTATTAAACAGGGATTGAACACTGAAGCTTTCTTT.

The rearrangement joins TRBV5-6 to TRBJ1-2; D gene unclear. V was trimmed by 0 bases and J by 0 bases, leaving 9 bases between them. The CDR3 contains 15 residues. Germline V gene data show CDR1 as SGHDT and CDR2 as YYEEEE. Here the CDR3 reads CASSLVVTSNYGYTF. In DNA, the CDR3 is TGTGCCAGCAGCTTGGTGGTGACATCTAACTATGGCTACACCTTC.

This chain joins TRBV2 and TRBJ2-7, with 8 bases lining up with TRBD1. This CDR3 has 15 residues. V dropped 6 bases and J dropped 2; count of bases not matched to a gene: 9. Germline CDR1 is SNHLY and CDR2 is FYNNEI. The CDR3 DNA is TGTGCCAGCAGGAAGGACAGGGCACCCCCCTACGAGCAGTACTTC. Protein sequence: CASRKDRAPPYEQYF.

The chain employs TRBV11-2 and TRBJ1-2, with TRBD1 identical over 7 bases. The junction had 9 bases not matched to a gene; V was cut back by 5 bases and J by 3 bases. Germline CDR1 SGHAT, CDR2 FQNNGV. The CDR3 runs 15 residues. This chain's CDR3 is CASSPRTGRDYGYTF. In nucleotides, the CDR3 is TGTGCCAGCAGCCCCCGGACAGGCAGAGACTATGGCTACACCTTC.

The chain employs TRBV19 and TRBJ1-6; D gene uncertain. This CDR3 has 13 amino acids. The V end was cut by 5 bases, the J end by 9 bases, with 11 bases between. Germline values: CDR1 LNHDA, CDR2 SQIVND (reference sequence). The CDR3 DNA reads as TGTGCCAGTAGTGCCCCGGGTGGTTCACCCCTCCACTTT. Amino acid sequence: CASSAPGGSPLHF.

This clone was seen a few times. The chain has TRBV6-5 and TRBJ1-1; maybe TRBD1 (5 bases). The CDR3 has 13 amino acids. V lost 6 bases and J 7 bases, leaving 15 bases between the germline ends. Germline CDR1 MNHEY, CDR2 SVGAGI. The CDR3 DNA follows: TGTGCCAGCAGACGTGACGGGGGAGTTGAAGCTTTCTTT. The encoded protein is CASRRDGGVEAFF.

V gene TRBV7-2 combines with J gene TRBJ2-3; TRBD1 matches 8 bases. The CDR3 has 14 residues. Trimming took 5 bases from V and 0 from J; bases not matched to a gene: 1. CDR1 and CDR2 from the germline V gene are SGHTA and FQGNSA. The DNA of the CDR3 is TGTGCCAGCAGCCGGGACAGGAGCACAGATACGCAGTATTTT. This sequence encodes CASSRDRSTDTQYF.

This clone was detected only once. The DNA of the CDR3 is TGTGCCAGCAGCCAAGATCCTGGACAGCGGGGCCATGGCTACACCTTC. This translates into CASSQDPGQRGHGYTF. V usage is TRBV14 and J usage is TRBJ1-2, with a tentative D call TRBD1 (6 bases). Trimming stripped 0 bases from V and 6 bases from J, with 17 bases between. The germline gives CDR1 SGHDN, CDR2 FVKESK. This CDR3 has 16 residues. Based on the CDR3 plus reference TRBV14 and TRBJ1-2, the full variable domain is EAGVTQFPSHSVIEKGQTVTLRCDPISGHDNLYWYRRVMGKEIKFLLHFVKESKQDESGMPNNRFLAERTGGTYSTLKVQPAELEDSGVYFCASSQDPGQRGHGYTFGSGTRLTVV.

V gene TRBV6-5 combines with J gene TRBJ2-7; 8 nucleotides agree with TRBD1. Germline loops: CDR1 MNHEY, CDR2 SVGAGI. This CDR3 spans 13 amino acids. V dropped 4 bases and J dropped 5; count of bases not matched to a gene: 4. CDR3 region: CASSSGGSHEQYF. CDR3 nucleotides: TGTGCCAGCAGTTCAGGGGGCAGCCACGAGCAGTACTTC.

This chain joins TRBV4-1 and TRBJ1-3, with no clear D. V was cut by 1 base and J by 1 base, with 5 bases left in between. The CDR3 runs 14 residues. CDR1 is MGHRA, CDR2 YSYEKL, per germline. The DNA for the CDR3 is TGCGCCAGCAGCCAAGCTCAGTCTGGAAACACCATATATTTT. Protein product: CASSQAQSGNTIYF.

V and J are TRBV6-5 and TRBJ1-6, with TRBD1 as a possible D gene (6 bases). Trimming took 2 bases from V and 7 from J, leaving 12 bases between them. The CDR3 extends over 15 amino acids. Germline CDR1 reads MNHEY; CDR2 reads SVGAGI. The CDR3 DNA follows: TGTGCCAGCAGTTACAGGGGGGGCGCGAATTCACCCCTCCACTTT. Its translation: CASSYRGGANSPLHF.

The V and J genes are TRBV4-2 and TRBJ1-2, with unresolved D. V was shortened by 2 bases and J by 3 bases, with 4 bases between the two germline ends. In germline, CDR1 is LGHNA, CDR2 YNFKEQ. CDR3 size: 12 residues. The CDR3 is CASSQFDYGYTF. CDR3 sequence (DNA): TGTGCCAGCAGCCAATTCGACTATGGCTACACCTTC.

The chain combines TRBV6-6 with TRBJ2-3; 7 bases line up with TRBD2. The CDR3 sequence is 15 residues long. Germline CDR1 MNHNY, CDR2 SVGAGI (reference sequence). The V segment lost 8 bases and the J segment 6 bases; nucleotides outside the gene matches: 14. CDR3 nucleotides: TGTGCCAGCCAGCCATATTGGCGGGGGAAGGATACGCAGTATTTT. It codes for CASQPYWRGKDTQYF.

In this sample, this clone turned up once. The rearrangement links TRBV9 to TRBJ2-3; 11 bases align to TRBD2. Germline CDR1 SGDLS, CDR2 YYNGEE. CDR3 length: 17 residues. The junction had 8 bases not matched to a gene; V was cut back by 0 bases and J by 5 bases. The CDR3 region has the DNA TGTGCCAGCAGCGTAGATGCTAGCGGGGGGATGGTAGATACGCAGTATTTT. Translating gives CASSVDASGGMVDTQYF.

In its sample, this clone was seen a few times. The rearrangement uses TRBV11-1 and TRBJ2-7; D is perhaps TRBD2 (6 bases). CDR1 and CDR2 (germline): SGHAT, FQDESV (reference sequence). The germline V and J ends were trimmed by 5 bases and 3 bases, with 8 bases remaining between them. This CDR3 contains 12 residues. The CDR3 loop reads CASSVGSYEQYF. CDR3 nucleotide sequence: TGTGCCAGCAGCGTCGGGAGCTACGAGCAGTACTTC.

This sequence joins TRBV28 and TRBJ1-1; TRBD1 matches 9 bases. With 1 base clipped from V and 1 base from J, the junction kept 7 bases outside the gene matches. Germline V gene sequence: CDR1 MDHEN, CDR2 SYDVKM. The CDR3 length is 17 residues. CDR3 bases: TGTGCCAGCAGTTTATTTACAGGGGGCGCAGGGAACACTGAAGCTTTCTTT. Its protein is CASSLFTGGAGNTEAFF.

This rearrangement joins TRBV7-6 to TRBJ2-2, with D maybe TRBD2 (6 bases). Germline V gene data show CDR1 as SGHVS and CDR2 as FNYEAQ. The CDR3 extends over 14 amino acids. Deletions cut 7 bases from V and 3 bases from J, with 12 bases between. This chain's CDR3 is CASNTEGYTGELFF. The CDR3 DNA reads as TGTGCCAGCAACACGGAGGGCTACACCGGGGAGCTGTTTTTT.

The rearrangement uses TRBV28 and TRBJ1-1; perhaps TRBD1 as D (6 bases). CDR1 is MDHEN and CDR2 is SYDVKM in the germline V gene. V lost 4 bases, J lost 3 bases, and 15 bases lay in between. The CDR3 consists of 15 residues. This CDR3 reads CASSYGFRGHTEAFF. In nucleotides, the CDR3 is TGTGCCAGCAGTTACGGATTCAGGGGCCACACTGAAGCTTTCTTT.

The chain links TRBV2 to TRBJ1-1, with a possible D match to TRBD1 (6 bases). CDR1 and CDR2 (germline): SNHLY, FYNNEI. The CDR3 contains 14 residues. V gave up 6 bases and J gave up 3 bases, with 14 bases separating them. The CDR3 here is CASSIQGRDTEAFF. As DNA, the CDR3 is TGTGCCAGCAGCATACAGGGAAGAGACACTGAAGCTTTCTTT. The entire variable domain, with the rest obtained from reference TRBV2 and TRBJ1-1, is as follows: EPEVTQTPSHQVTQMGQEVILRCVPISNHLYFYWYRQILGQKVEFLVSFYNNEISEKSEIFDDQFSVERPDGSNFTLKIRSTKLEDSAMYFCASSIQGRDTEAFFGQGTRLTVV.

The V call is TRBV4-1, the J call TRBJ2-6; D is possibly TRBD1 (5 bases). This CDR3 is 18 amino acids long. With 1 base removed from V and 0 bases from J, the gap between germline ends came to 13 bases. Germline CDR1 and CDR2: MGHRA and YSYEKL. The CDR3 spells CASSQASPGLSGANVLTF. The CDR3 bases are TGCGCCAGCAGCCAAGCCTCCCCAGGGCTCTCTGGGGCCAACGTCCTGACTTTC.

The chain joins TRBV10-1 to TRBJ1-2; D perhaps matches TRBD1 (6 bases). V lost 6 bases and J lost 4, with 12 bases in between. The germline CDR1 and CDR2 sequences are WNHNN and SYGVQD (reference sequence). The CDR3 totals 13 residues. Here the CDR3 DNA reads TGCGCCAGCAGCCCCGGACAGAGCTATGGCTACACCTTC. This translates into CASSPGQSYGYTF.

V and J are TRBV4-1 and TRBJ1-5, with 7 nucleotides matching TRBD1. CDR1 MGHRA and CDR2 YSYEKL come from the germline V gene. With V trimmed by 1 base and J by 7 bases, 7 bases remained unmatched. This CDR3 has 15 residues. CDR3 sequence (DNA): TGCGCCAGCAGCCAAGCACCAACAGGGGTCCAGCCCCAGCATTTT. Translated: CASSQAPTGVQPQHF.

V usage is TRBV18 and J usage is TRBJ1-1; D gene ambiguous. Germline V CDR1 and CDR2: KGHSH, LQKENI. V gave up 2 bases and J gave up 1 base, with 8 bases separating them. The CDR3 spans 14 residues. The chain's CDR3 is CASSPGPSNTEAFF. CDR3 DNA sequence: TGTGCCAGCTCACCAGGCCCGTCGAACACTGAAGCTTTCTTT. The full variable domain, rest sourced from reference TRBV18 and TRBJ1-1, is NAGVMQNPRHLVRRRGQEARLRCSPMKGHSHVYWYRQLPEEGLKFMVYLQKENIIDESGMPKERFSAEFPKEGPSILRIQQVVRGDSAAYFCASSPGPSNTEAFFGQGTRLTVV.